This is a list of T cell receptor beta chains from one sample in a study of cytomegalovirus exposure and HLA in healthy donors. The table came from immunoSEQ multiplex PCR; TCRdb's copy has only in-frame clones and leaves some out. The sample has approximately 97,000 clones; around 85% are singletons. The sample was PBMCs. The source of these receptors is a man aged 40-55 years in good health and CMV-seropositive. Both conserved end residues are part of each CDR3. D genes are given only for firm matches. Not all rows give a size; the values are once, few, many and, for expanded clones, a class.

D gene: TRBD2; J gene: TRBJ2-1; clone size: NA; V gene: TRBV18; CDR3 DNA: TGTGCCAGCTCACCGAATAGCGGGGGGTACAATGAGCAGTTCTTC; CDR3 protein: CASSPNSGGYNEQFF
D gene: TRBD2; J gene: TRBJ2-7; clone size: NA; V gene: TRBV29-1; CDR3 DNA: TGCAGCGTTCCGGGTAGCGGGGGACCCAGCTCCTACGAGCAGTACTTC; CDR3 protein: CSVPGSGGPSSYEQYF
D gene: NA; J gene: TRBJ1-1; clone size: NA; V gene: TRBV5-6; CDR3 DNA: TGTGCCAGCAGCTTGCTGACAGTGAAACCCGGTGAAGCTTTCTTT; CDR3 protein: CASSLLTVKPGEAFF
D gene: NA; J gene: TRBJ1-5; clone size: NA; V gene: TRBV4-1; CDR3 DNA: TGCGCCAGCAGCCAGTACAGGGATAGCAATCAGCCCCAGCATTTT; CDR3 protein: CASSQYRDSNQPQHF
D gene: TRBD1; J gene: TRBJ1-2; clone size: NA; V gene: TRBV9; CDR3 DNA: TGTGCCAGCACCGTAACGGACAGGGGGGGCTATGGCTACACCTTC; CDR3 protein: CASTVTDRGGYGYTF
D gene: NA; J gene: TRBJ2-2; clone size: NA; V gene: TRBV19; CDR3 DNA: TGTGCCAGTAGTCCCGGGATGAACACCGGGGAGCTGTTTTTT; CDR3 protein: CASSPGMNTGELFF
D gene: NA; J gene: TRBJ1-1; clone size: NA; V gene: TRBV18; CDR3 DNA: TGTGCCAGCTCACCGCCGGGAGTAGGCACTGAAGCTTTCTTT; CDR3 protein: CASSPPGVGTEAFF
D gene: NA; J gene: TRBJ2-7; clone size: once; V gene: TRBV7-9; CDR3 DNA: TGTGCCAGCAGCTTAGGGGCCGTGCGGGCCTACGAGCAGTACTTC; CDR3 protein: CASSLGAVRAYEQYF
D gene: NA; J gene: TRBJ2-1; clone size: NA; V gene: TRBV11-2; CDR3 DNA: TGTGCCAGCAGCCCTACTCTAGCGCCAAAGGAGCAGTTCTTC; CDR3 protein: CASSPTLAPKEQFF
D gene: TRBD2; J gene: TRBJ2-3; clone size: NA; V gene: TRBV27; CDR3 DNA: TGTGCCAGCAGTCAGCGCACGATGAGTCGGGGGGGCCCGGATACGCAGTATTTT; CDR3 protein: CASSQRTMSRGGPDTQYF
D gene: NA; J gene: TRBJ2-3; clone size: NA; V gene: TRBV2; CDR3 DNA: TGTGCCAGCAGGGAGGGACTGAGCGGAGATACGCAGTATTTT; CDR3 protein: CASREGLSGDTQYF
D gene: NA; J gene: TRBJ1-2; clone size: NA; V gene: TRBV4-1; CDR3 DNA: TGCGCCAGCAGCCAGGCCCTAGGAGGCTATGGCTACACCTTC; CDR3 protein: CASSQALGGYGYTF
D gene: TRBD1; J gene: TRBJ1-2; clone size: NA; V gene: TRBV5-1; CDR3 DNA: TGCGCCAGCGGGACGGGACAGAGTAACTATGGCTACACCTTC; CDR3 protein: CASGTGQSNYGYTF
D gene: TRBD2; J gene: TRBJ2-3; clone size: NA; V gene: TRBV5-4; CDR3 DNA: TGTGCCAGCAGTCGGCGGGGAGGGACAGATACGCAGTATTTT; CDR3 protein: CASSRRGGTDTQYF
D gene: NA; J gene: TRBJ1-2; clone size: NA; V gene: TRBV19; CDR3 DNA: TGTGCCAGTAGTATGGGCGTGGGCTATGGCTACACCTTC; CDR3 protein: CASSMGVGYGYTF
D gene: TRBD2; J gene: TRBJ2-3; clone size: NA; V gene: TRBV28; CDR3 DNA: TGTGCCAGCAGTTCGACTAGCGGGAGGGTCGGTGATACGCAGTATTTT; CDR3 protein: CASSSTSGRVGDTQYF
D gene: TRBD1; J gene: TRBJ2-7; clone size: NA; V gene: TRBV9; CDR3 DNA: TGTGCCAGCAGCGTCAGAGGACAGGGGGCCCACGAGCAGTACTTC; CDR3 protein: CASSVRGQGAHEQYF
D gene: NA; J gene: TRBJ1-2; clone size: NA; V gene: TRBV11-1; CDR3 DNA: TGTGCCAGCAGCTTAGGCAGGGGCGGAAACTATGGCTACACCTTC; CDR3 protein: CASSLGRGGNYGYTF
D gene: TRBD1; J gene: TRBJ1-1; clone size: NA; V gene: TRBV6-5; CDR3 DNA: TGTGCCAGCAGTTACGGACAGGGGGGAAGGGCTGAAGCTTTCTTT; CDR3 protein: CASSYGQGGRAEAFF
D gene: NA; J gene: TRBJ1-1; clone size: few; V gene: TRBV30; CDR3 DNA: TGTGCCTGGAGAACAGGGTATCGAGCTTTCTTT; CDR3 protein: CAWRTGYRAFF
D gene: TRBD1; J gene: TRBJ2-7; clone size: NA; V gene: TRBV6-1; CDR3 DNA: TGTGCCAGTGATAGGACAGGGGGCTACGGGCAGTACTTC; CDR3 protein: CASDRTGGYGQYF
D gene: TRBD1; J gene: TRBJ1-5; clone size: few; V gene: TRBV7-3; CDR3 DNA: TGTGCCAGCAGCCCGGACAGGAATCAGCCCCAGCATTTT; CDR3 protein: CASSPDRNQPQHF
D gene: TRBD2; J gene: TRBJ2-1; clone size: NA; V gene: TRBV27; CDR3 DNA: TGTGCCAGCAGCTCTATAGCGGGGGGCAATGAGCAGTTCTTC; CDR3 protein: CASSSIAGGNEQFF
D gene: NA; J gene: TRBJ2-5; clone size: NA; V gene: TRBV4-2; CDR3 DNA: TGTGCCAGCAGCCAAGAACTCCAAGAGACCCAGTACTTC; CDR3 protein: CASSQELQETQYF
D gene: NA; J gene: TRBJ1-1; clone size: NA; V gene: TRBV28; CDR3 DNA: TGTGCCAGCAGTTACGTCGGGAGGACTGAAGCTTTCTTT; CDR3 protein: CASSYVGRTEAFF
D gene: NA; J gene: TRBJ2-2; clone size: NA; V gene: TRBV19; CDR3 DNA: TGTGCCAGTAGTATCGCGGGTTTGTTGGGCACCGGGGAGCTGTTTTTT; CDR3 protein: CASSIAGLLGTGELFF
D gene: TRBD2; J gene: TRBJ2-7; clone size: once; V gene: TRBV27; CDR3 DNA: TGTGCCAGCAGACTAGCGGGAGGGAACGGGTACGAGCAGTACTTC; CDR3 protein: CASRLAGGNGYEQYF
D gene: TRBD1; J gene: TRBJ2-7; clone size: NA; V gene: TRBV5-4; CDR3 DNA: TGTGCCAGCAGCTCCGGGACAGGGCCACAGTACTTC; CDR3 protein: CASSSGTGPQYF
D gene: TRBD2; J gene: TRBJ2-5; clone size: NA; V gene: TRBV4-1; CDR3 DNA: TGCGCCAGCAGTCAGCCCCGGGGGGGCCGAGAGACCCAGTACTTC; CDR3 protein: CASSQPRGGRETQYF
D gene: NA; J gene: TRBJ2-2; clone size: NA; V gene: TRBV2; CDR3 DNA: TGTGCCAGTCGGTGGTCCGGGGAGCTGTTTTTT; CDR3 protein: CASRWSGELFF
D gene: NA; J gene: TRBJ2-7; clone size: NA; V gene: TRBV28; CDR3 DNA: TGTGCCAGCAGCCCCAACGGCTACGAGCAGTACTTC; CDR3 protein: CASSPNGYEQYF
D gene: TRBD1; J gene: TRBJ1-1; clone size: NA; V gene: TRBV15; CDR3 DNA: TGTGCCACCAGCAGACCCCGGCGGACAGGGATTAACACTGAAGCTTTCTTT; CDR3 protein: CATSRPRRTGINTEAFF